The clone carrying this T cell receptor (beta chain) was detected ten times or more. The data were taken from a study of T cells after yellow fever vaccination. 5'RACE template switching produced TCR cDNA carrying a universal primer site and UMIs. TCRdb re-analysed the 5' RACE reads in MiXCR, keeping a single row per CDR3 protein. Of some 48,000 distinct CDR3 sequences in the sample, 6% to 7% were seen once. The V gene lost 6 bases and the J gene lost 2 bases, with 2 bases spanning the gap. The CDR3 extends over 11 amino acids. The study, taken as a whole, reports: Though weaker, the secondary response peaked faster, on day 5 versus 15. Detected again after the booster were most primary-vaccination clones, at about 96% CD4 and approximately 87% CD8. In sorted memory subsets at day 0, almost all vaccine-responding clonotypes were below detection.

This TCR came from a young man who received the YFV17D yellow fever vaccine. Here the sequenced sample was PBMCs, either bulk or a sorted T-cell subset (CD4+, CD8+, memory, or dextramer-sorted; not recorded which), taken 45 days after the yellow fever booster vaccination. The chain employs TRBV12-3 or TRBV12-4 and TRBJ2-1; D ambiguous. The CDR3 DNA reads as TGTGCCAGCAGAACCTACAATGAGCAGTTCTTC. Protein: CASRTYNEQFF.